These 19 T cell receptor beta chains were all obtained from the same sample, sequenced in a study of T cells after yellow fever vaccination. MiXCR, run by TCRdb on the 5' RACE reads, gives a single entry per CDR3 protein. The data show 350,000 to 450,000 distinct CDR3 sequences, 6.2% seen once. The starting material was PBMCs, obtained 5 days after the yellow fever booster vaccination. The receptor source for this set is a young man who received the YFV17D yellow fever vaccine.

This clonotype was counted ten times or more. The chain combines TRBV5-1 with TRBJ2-5, with a weak D call TRBD1 (6 bases). V was cut by 4 bases and J by 4 bases, with 14 bases left in between. This CDR3 is built from 14 residues. The V gene's germline CDR1 is SGHRS and CDR2 YFSETQ. The CDR3 nucleotides are TGCGCCAGCAGCGGAGCAGGGGTGCGAGAGACCCAGTACTTC. Protein product: CASSGAGVRETQYF.

Regarding this clonotype: A junction end diverges from the germline sequence, so it may reflect a read error. The chain links TRBV20-1 to TRBJ2-6; 8 bases map to TRBD1. CDR3 length equals 18 residues. The germline CDR1 and CDR2 sequences are DFQATT and SNEGSKA (reference sequence). The CDR3: CCAIPDRGRSSGANVLTF. The CDR3 nucleotides are TGCTGTGCCATTCCAGACAGGGGCCGAAGCTCTGGGGCCAACGTCCTGACTTTC.

The chain has TRBV6-1 and TRBJ2-4; D is perhaps TRBD2 (6 bases). Trimming removed 7 bases at V and 2 bases at J, with 15 bases between. This CDR3 spans 15 amino acids. Looked up from germline, CDR1 is MNHNS and CDR2 is SASEGT. CDR3 in amino acids: CASTPTSISKNIQYF. The DNA of the CDR3 is TGTGCCAGCACGCCCACTAGCATCTCCAAAAACATTCAGTACTTC.

The sample holds a few counts of this clonotype. The rearrangement joins TRBV20-1 to TRBJ2-7; 8 bases are shared with TRBD2. Germline CDR1 DFQATT, CDR2 SNEGSKA (reference sequence). The CDR3 is 14 amino acids. The V segment lost 6 bases and the J segment 6 bases; nucleotides outside the gene matches: 13. The CDR3 DNA sequence: TGCAGTGCAGCTGGGGGACTAGTTTCACGCGAGCAGTACTTC. Translating gives CSAAGGLVSREQYF.

V gene TRBV7-2 combines with J gene TRBJ2-1, with no clear D. Germline CDR1 and CDR2: SGHTA and FQGNSA. The CDR3 loop spans 11 amino acids. V shed 7 bases and J shed 4 bases, with 5 bases lying between them. DNA of the CDR3: TGTGCCAGCAAAAGATACAATGAGCAGTTCTTC. It encodes CASKRYNEQFF.

This clonotype was found many times. V and J are TRBV14 and TRBJ2-2, with D unclear. Trimming pared 1 base from V and 3 bases from J, leaving 6 bases between. CDR1 is SGHDN and CDR2 is FVKESK in the germline V gene. This CDR3 comprises 14 residues. The CDR3 sequence is CASSQGTYTGELFF. As DNA, the CDR3 is TGTGCCAGCAGCCAAGGAACATACACCGGGGAGCTGTTTTTT. The full variable domain, its missing parts supplied by reference TRBV14 and TRBJ2-2, is EAGVTQFPSHSVIEKGQTVTLRCDPISGHDNLYWYRRVMGKEIKFLLHFVKESKQDESGMPNNRFLAERTGGTYSTLKVQPAELEDSGVYFCASSQGTYTGELFFGEGSRLTVL.

This clonotype has only a few counts. This chain uses TRBV10-3 with TRBJ2-7, with D uncertain. The CDR3 runs 13 residues. V lost 10 bases and J 8 bases, leaving 21 bases between the germline ends. Germline V gene lookup returns CDR1 ENHRY and CDR2 SYGVKD. The CDR3 loop reads CATGPGPGEKQYF. The CDR3 region has the DNA TGTGCCACCGGCCCCGGACCGGGCGAAAAGCAGTACTTC.

This clonotype came up many times. CDR3: CASRLAGQETQYF. In DNA form, the CDR3 reads TGTGCCAGCAGACTAGCGGGACAAGAGACCCAGTACTTC. The chain uses TRBV7-2 and TRBJ2-5; 10 positions agree with TRBD2. This CDR3 comprises 13 residues. Germline assignment: CDR1 SGHTA and CDR2 FQGNSA. V was pared by 6 bases and J by 2 bases, with 0 bases of the junction left unmatched.

This clonotype was detected a few times. The rearrangement uses TRBV28 and TRBJ2-1; D gene unclear. Germline values: CDR1 MDHEN, CDR2 SYDVKM. The CDR3 consists of 15 residues. V was pared by 4 bases and J by 0 bases, with 10 bases between. The DNA of the CDR3 is TGTGCCAGCAGTTACCTAATGTCCTCCTACAATGAGCAGTTCTTC. Translating gives CASSYLMSSYNEQFF.

The genes are TRBV24-1 and TRBJ2-3, with TRBD1 as a possible D gene (6 bases). Germline CDR1 is KGHDR and CDR2 is SFDVKD. The V end was cut by 9 bases, the J end by 3 bases, with 18 bases between. The CDR3 covers 15 residues. CDR3 coding DNA: TGTGCCACCGGATTGACAGGCTCTCCGACAGATACGCAGTATTTT. Translation gives CATGLTGSPTDTQYF.

This chain uses TRBV10-3 with TRBJ1-1; the D is unclear. CDR3 length: 12 residues. Trimming shortened V by 4 bases and J by 5 bases, and 8 bases separated the two germline ends. Per germline, CDR1 ENHRY and CDR2 SYGVKD. The CDR3 DNA is TGTGCCATCAGTGCGGGCGGGACTGAAGCTTTCTTT. This codes for CAISAGGTEAFF.

The chain couples TRBV4-2 to TRBJ2-4; 7 bases fit TRBD2. Germline V gives CDR1 LGHNA, CDR2 YNFKEQ. Germline trimming cut 4 bases from V and 12 bases from J; bases unmatched to any gene: 15. The CDR3 is 15 residues long. CDR3 sequence reads: CASSPRLSVGGSQYF. The CDR3 DNA reads TGTGCCAGCAGCCCCCGGCTAAGCGTCGGGGGGAGTCAGTACTTC.

This clonotype was counted ten times or more. The chain employs TRBV10-3 and TRBJ2-2; no clear D. CDR3 length: 12 amino acids. The ends were cut back, 4 bases at V and 2 bases at J, with 2 bases in the middle. Germline CDR1 is ENHRY and CDR2 is SYGVKD. The CDR3 loop reads CAISVNTGELFF. In nucleotides, the CDR3 is TGTGCCATCAGTGTAAACACCGGGGAGCTGTTTTTT.

The chain couples TRBV10-3 to TRBJ2-3, with D tentatively TRBD1 (6 bases). Germline V gene lookup returns CDR1 ENHRY and CDR2 SYGVKD. V lost 2 bases, J lost 7 bases, and 10 bases lay in between. This CDR3 comprises 13 residues. The DNA for the CDR3 is TGTGCCATCAGTGAGGGACAGAGGAATACGCAGTATTTT. Its protein product is CAISEGQRNTQYF.

This clonotype was recorded a few times. The chain couples TRBV3-1 to TRBJ2-7; TRBD2 matches 7 bases. Unmatched junction bases numbered 8, after V lost 4 bases and J lost 5 bases. The CDR3 spans 14 residues. CDR1 and CDR2 from the germline V gene are LGHDT and YNNKEL (reference sequence). CDR3: CASSRLGGGNEQYF. The CDR3 DNA reads as TGTGCCAGCAGCCGACTGGGGGGGGGAAACGAGCAGTACTTC.

The V gene is TRBV9, the J gene TRBJ2-2, with TRBD1 identical over 9 bases. The length of the CDR3 is 15 residues. V dropped 0 bases and J dropped 6; count of bases not matched to a gene: 3. The germline V gene encodes CDR1 SGDLS and CDR2 YYNGEE. The CDR3 sequence is CASSVAGTGSGELFF. The CDR3, as DNA: TGTGCCAGCAGCGTAGCTGGGACAGGGTCCGGGGAGCTGTTTTTT.

In its sample, this clonotype was seen many times. V and J are TRBV27 and TRBJ2-7, with 10 bases lining up with TRBD2. V lost 6 bases to trimming and J lost 2 bases; unmatched junction nucleotides: 4. CDR1 and CDR2 from the germline V gene are MNHEY and SMNVEV (reference sequence). CDR3 size: 14 residues. The CDR3 region is CASRKLAGTYEQYF. The CDR3 nucleotides are TGTGCCAGCAGAAAACTAGCGGGAACCTACGAGCAGTACTTC.

The V call is TRBV20-1, the J call TRBJ2-5, with D possibly matching TRBD2 (5 bases). Germline V gene lookup returns CDR1 DFQATT and CDR2 SNEGSKA (reference sequence). V lost 3 bases to trimming and J lost 5 bases, with 13 bases between them. The CDR3 runs to 13 residues. The CDR3 sequence: CSARRTLGETQYF. The CDR3 coding sequence is TGCAGTGCTAGGAGGACTTTAGGGGAGACCCAGTACTTC.

This clonotype was picked up a small number of times. The chain couples TRBV5-1 to TRBJ2-2; no firm D call. V lost 3 bases and J lost 2, with 14 bases in between. This CDR3 contains 16 residues. Germline-derived CDR1 and CDR2 are SGHRS and YFSETQ. The CDR3 loop is CASSYFDLSNTGELFF. The CDR3 bases are TGCGCCAGCAGCTATTTCGACCTGAGTAACACCGGGGAGCTGTTTTTT.